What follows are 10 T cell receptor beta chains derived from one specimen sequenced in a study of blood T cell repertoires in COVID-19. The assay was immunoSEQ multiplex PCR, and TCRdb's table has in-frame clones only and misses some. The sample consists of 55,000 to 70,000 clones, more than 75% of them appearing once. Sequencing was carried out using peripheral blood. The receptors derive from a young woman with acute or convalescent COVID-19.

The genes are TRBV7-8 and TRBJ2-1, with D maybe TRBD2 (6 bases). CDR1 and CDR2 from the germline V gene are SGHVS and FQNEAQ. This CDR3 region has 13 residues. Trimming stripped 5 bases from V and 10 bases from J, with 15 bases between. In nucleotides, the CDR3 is TGTGCCAGCAGCGAGCGGCTGGGACTGGAGCAGTTCTTC. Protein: CASSERLGLEQFF.

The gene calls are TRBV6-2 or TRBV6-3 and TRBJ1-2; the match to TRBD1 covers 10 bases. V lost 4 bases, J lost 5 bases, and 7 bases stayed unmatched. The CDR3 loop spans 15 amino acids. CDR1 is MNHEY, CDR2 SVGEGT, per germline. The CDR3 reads CASSSNRDRGYGYTF. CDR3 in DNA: TGTGCCAGCAGTTCGAACCGGGACAGGGGTTATGGCTACACCTTC.

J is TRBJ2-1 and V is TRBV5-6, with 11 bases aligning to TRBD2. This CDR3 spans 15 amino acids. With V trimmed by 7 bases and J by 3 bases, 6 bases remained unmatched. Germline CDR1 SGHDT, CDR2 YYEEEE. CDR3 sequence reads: CASSQLAGVYNEQFF. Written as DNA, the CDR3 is TGTGCCAGCTCTCAACTAGCGGGGGTCTACAATGAGCAGTTCTTC.

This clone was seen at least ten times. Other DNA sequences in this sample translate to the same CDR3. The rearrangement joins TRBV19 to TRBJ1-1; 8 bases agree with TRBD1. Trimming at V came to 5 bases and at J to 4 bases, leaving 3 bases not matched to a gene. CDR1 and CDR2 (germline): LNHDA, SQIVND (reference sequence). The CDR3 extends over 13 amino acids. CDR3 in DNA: TGTGCCAGTAGTTCCGACAGGGGCACTGAAGCTTTCTTT. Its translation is CASSSDRGTEAFF.

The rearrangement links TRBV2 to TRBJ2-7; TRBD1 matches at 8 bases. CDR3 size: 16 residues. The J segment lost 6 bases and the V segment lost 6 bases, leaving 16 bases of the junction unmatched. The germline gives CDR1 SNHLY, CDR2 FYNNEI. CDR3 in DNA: TGTGCCAGCAGGGGGACAGGATGGGAGCCGCCTGGCGAGCAGTACTTC. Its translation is CASRGTGWEPPGEQYF.

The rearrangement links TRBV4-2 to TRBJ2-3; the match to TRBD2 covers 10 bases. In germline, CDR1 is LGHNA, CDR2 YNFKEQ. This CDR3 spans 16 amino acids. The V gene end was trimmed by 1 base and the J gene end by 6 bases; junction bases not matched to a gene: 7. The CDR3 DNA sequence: TGTGCCAGCAGCCAAGTAAGCGGGGGGGCCGCGGATACGCAGTATTTT. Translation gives CASSQVSGGAADTQYF.

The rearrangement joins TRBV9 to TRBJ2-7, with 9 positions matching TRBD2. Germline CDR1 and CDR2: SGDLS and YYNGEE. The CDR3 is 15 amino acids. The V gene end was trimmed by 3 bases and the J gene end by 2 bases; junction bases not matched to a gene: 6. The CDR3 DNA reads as TGTGCCAGCAGCGAAGAGGCGGGGGGGACCTACGAGCAGTACTTC. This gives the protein CASSEEAGGTYEQYF.

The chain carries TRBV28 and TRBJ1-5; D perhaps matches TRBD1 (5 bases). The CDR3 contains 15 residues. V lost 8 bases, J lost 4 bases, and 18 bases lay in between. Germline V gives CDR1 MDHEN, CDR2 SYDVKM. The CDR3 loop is CASDETGGGNQPQHF. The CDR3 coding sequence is TGTGCCAGCGATGAAACTGGGGGGGGGAATCAGCCCCAGCATTTT.

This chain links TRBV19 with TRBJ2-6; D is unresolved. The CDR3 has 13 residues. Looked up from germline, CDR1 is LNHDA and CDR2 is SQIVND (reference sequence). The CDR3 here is CARLLTGANVLTF. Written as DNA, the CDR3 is TGTGCGCGCCTCTTGACTGGGGCCAACGTCCTGACTTTC.

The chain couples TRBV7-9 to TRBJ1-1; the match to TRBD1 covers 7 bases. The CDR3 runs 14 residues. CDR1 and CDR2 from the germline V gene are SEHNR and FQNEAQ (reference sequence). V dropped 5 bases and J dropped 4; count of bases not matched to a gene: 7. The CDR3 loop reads CASSQEGAGTEAFF. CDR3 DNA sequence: TGTGCCAGCAGCCAGGAGGGGGCAGGCACTGAAGCTTTCTTT.